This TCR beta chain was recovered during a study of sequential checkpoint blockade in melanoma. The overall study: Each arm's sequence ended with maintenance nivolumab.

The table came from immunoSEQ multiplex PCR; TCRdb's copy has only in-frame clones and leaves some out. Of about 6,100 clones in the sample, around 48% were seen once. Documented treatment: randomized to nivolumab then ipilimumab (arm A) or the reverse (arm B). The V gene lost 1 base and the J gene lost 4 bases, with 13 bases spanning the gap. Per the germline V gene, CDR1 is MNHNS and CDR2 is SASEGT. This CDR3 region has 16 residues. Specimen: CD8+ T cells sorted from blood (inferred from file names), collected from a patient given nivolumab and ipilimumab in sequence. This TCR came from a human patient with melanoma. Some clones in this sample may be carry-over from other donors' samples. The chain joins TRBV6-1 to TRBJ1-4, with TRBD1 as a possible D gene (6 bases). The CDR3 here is CASSEVRGAGNEKLFF. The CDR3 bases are TGTGCCAGCAGTGAAGTTCGGGGGGCGGGTAATGAAAAACTGTTTTTT.